This T cell receptor (beta chain) is from a study of shared clonotypes between healthy human individuals. Across the whole study: The study drew on a couple of women and three men aged 18 to 49 as donors.

Whole-study results and caveats: Memory subsets had estimated richness that was generally smaller than that of naive subsets.

Splitting the CD4+ cells yielded a CD45RA+ naive subset and a CD45RA-negative memory subset. Clones were sequenced by immunoSEQ multiplex PCR, and TCRdb holds only the in-frame ones, with some missing. Of a few million clones in the sample, just over 90% are singletons; the top ten hold roughly 0.14%. Regarding this clone: Its antigen is still unknown.

CDR1 is WNHNN, CDR2 SYGVQD, per germline (reference sequence). CDR3 length: 16 residues. Unmatched junction bases numbered 6, after V lost 2 bases and J lost 2 bases. The source material was naive CD4+ T cells sorted from blood. Subset in this sample: CD45RA+ positively selected. This TCR derives from a man aged 18 to 35 in good health. This sequence joins TRBV10-1 and TRBJ2-3; 8 bases are shared with TRBD2. The DNA for the CDR3 is TGCGCCAGCAGTGAGGCCCAGCGGGGGCACACAGATACGCAGTATTTT. Amino acids: CASSEAQRGHTDTQYF.